One sample yielded the 4 T cell receptor beta chains listed below, sequenced in a study of identical twins (TCRdb year 2016). Libraries were built with 5' RACE. The sequencer was an Illumina HiSeq 2000. TCRdb itself trimmed the public reads at Q25 with fastp, ran MiXCR and retained productive beta chains. Each CDR3 protein gets just one entry, which takes the most common genes and DNA from the rows behind it. The sample table shows 1.5 million to 2 million distinct CDR3 sequences, and about 31% are seen once. The ten top clones hold roughly 0.3% of the sample. The material sequenced was cord blood. The receptors were sampled from a newborn girl in good health.

There are many counts of this clonotype. This rearrangement joins TRBV29-1 to TRBJ2-7; TRBD1 matches at 11 bases. The CDR3 covers 12 residues. The V gene end was trimmed by 6 bases and the J gene end by 4 bases; junction bases not matched to a gene: 2. CDR1 and CDR2 (germline): SQVTM, ANQGSEA. CDR3 nucleotides: TGCAGCGTGGGACAGGGGGTGTACGAGCAGTACTTC. Protein product: CSVGQGVYEQYF.

V gene TRBV7-9 combines with J gene TRBJ2-1; 8 bases align to TRBD1. Germline-derived CDR1 and CDR2 are SEHNR and FQNEAQ (reference sequence). The CDR3 totals 15 residues. The V and J ends lost 5 bases and 10 bases, in that order; junction bases with no gene match: 13. CDR3 DNA sequence: TGTGCCAGCAGCCGGGACAGGATAGTTTCCTACGAGCAGTTCTTC. Its translation: CASSRDRIVSYEQFF.

This chain joins TRBV14 and TRBJ2-2; tentatively, D is TRBD2 (5 bases). The germline V gene has CDR1 SGHDN and CDR2 FVKESK. The CDR3 length is 16 residues. V dropped 3 bases and J dropped 0 bases, with 11 bases sitting between them. CDR3 residues: CASSHLTGSNTGELFF. CDR3 nucleotide sequence: TGTGCCAGCAGCCATTTGACGGGATCGAACACCGGGGAGCTGTTTTTT.

The sample holds a few counts of this clonotype. This rearrangement joins TRBV15 to TRBJ2-1, with D possibly being TRBD1 or TRBD2 (5 bases each). Germline V gene lookup returns CDR1 LNHNV and CDR2 YYDKDF (reference sequence). Trimming cost V 3 bases and J 4 bases, with 19 bases left between them. The length of the CDR3 is 17 residues. The DNA for the CDR3 is TGTGCCACCAGCAGGGTACCGGGACCCCTTTTTTACAATGAGCAGTTCTTC. Translated: CATSRVPGPLFYNEQFF.